The clone carrying this TCR beta chain has a count of ten or more. The antigen is undetermined. The gene symbols are mouse symbols. Read coverage stops 4 residues before the CDR3 terminus; the germline J gene supplies the remainder. cDNA serving as the sequencing template came from extracted, reverse transcribed RNA. TCRdb keeps only in-frame clones here, not all; method: immunoSEQ multiplex PCR. Singletons are absent from the sample, which has over 250,000 clones. This entry is derived from a study of CD8+ T cells in alopecia areata. For the study at large: Skin was taken from 6-12-month-old C3H/HeJ graft donors that had spontaneous alopecia and grafted onto approximately 6-10-week-old female C3H/HeJ mice.

Scientists pooled cutaneous lymph node cells and sorted them on CD4, CD8alpha, NKG2D, NKG2ACE and other markers. Germline V lookup: CDR1 NSHNY, CDR2 SYGAGN. V was cut by 0 bases and J by 1 base, with 4 bases left in between. The CDR3 contains 13 residues. Study results and limitations: Alphabeta T cells residing in normal skin are also sequenced in scalp samples. The study found higher clonality in lesional than normal scalp, especially in alopecia totalis/universalis.

Input material: CD4+ T cells sorted from a lymph node. This receptor was taken from a C3H/HeJ mouse with alopecia areata. The mouse line has the MHC haplotype H2-k. The gene calls are TRBV13-1 and TRBJ1-2, with D unresolved. Partial CDR3 DNA: TGTGCCAGCAGTGATGACAAAAACTCC. It translates to CASSDDKNS. The entire CDR3 protein is CASSDDKNSDYTF.